This paragraph covers one T cell receptor beta chain sequence. CDR3 length: 17 amino acids. The germline gives CDR1 SGDLS, CDR2 YYNGEE. Between the trimmed V and J ends, which lost 0 bases and 6 bases, there was a span of 19 bases. The sample originates from a study of T-cell memory formation after mild COVID-19. From the 5' RACE reads, TCRdb called clonotypes with MiXCR, one entry per CDR3 protein. This table has 450,000 to 650,000 distinct CDR3 sequences, roughly 18% appearing once. Source material: PBMCs or a T cell subset sorted from them (not recorded which). This sequence was found in an adult woman who had mild COVID-19 (a few samples of this study predate the infection). Cell type and time point are not known. This sequence joins TRBV9 and TRBJ2-1; maybe TRBD1 (5 bases). The CDR3 DNA reads as TGTGCCAGCAGCGTAGAACACAGGAAGTCAGGTCGCAATGAGCAGTTCTTC. Its translation is CASSVEHRKSGRNEQFF.